The 20 T cell receptor beta chains reported below all come from one sample, sequenced in a study of blood T cell repertoires in COVID-19. Using immunoSEQ multiplex PCR, the repertoire was profiled, and TCRdb retains in-frame clones only, with some absent. The sample shows roughly 400,000 clones, around 90% of them seen only once. Sequencing was performed on PBMCs or T cells enriched from blood (not recorded which). The origin of the receptors is a middle-aged woman with acute COVID-19.

J is TRBJ1-2 and V is TRBV15, with 9 bases fitting TRBD1. The CDR3 has 13 residues. The trim removed 4 bases at V and 7 bases at J, leaving 4 bases unmatched. Looked up from germline, CDR1 is LNHNV and CDR2 is YYDKDF (reference sequence). CDR3 loop: CATSTDRGFGYTF. CDR3 coding DNA: TGTGCCACCAGCACAGACAGGGGGTTTGGCTACACCTTC. Full variable domain (remainder filled in from reference TRBV15 and TRBJ1-2): DAMVIQNPRYQVTQFGKPVTLSCSQTLNHNVMYWYQQKSSQAPKLLFHYYDKDFNNEADTPDNFQSRRPNTSFCFLDIRSPGLGDTAMYLCATSTDRGFGYTFGSGTRLTVV.

This chain uses TRBV2 with TRBJ1-1; 8 bases fit TRBD1. This CDR3 spans 16 amino acids. The trim removed 3 bases at V and 1 base at J, leaving 7 bases unmatched. The germline gives CDR1 SNHLY, CDR2 FYNNEI. CDR3: CASSDQGAISNTEAFF. The DNA of the CDR3 is TGTGCCAGCAGTGACCAGGGGGCAATTTCGAACACTGAAGCTTTCTTT.

The V call is TRBV5-1, the J call TRBJ1-1, with D unclear. The CDR3 spans 14 residues. Deletions cut 2 bases from V and 2 bases from J, with 10 bases between. Germline V gives CDR1 SGHRS, CDR2 YFSETQ. CDR3: CASSFLQSNTEAFF. Here the CDR3 DNA reads TGCGCCAGCAGCTTCCTCCAGTCAAACACTGAAGCTTTCTTT.

The chain links TRBV10-3 to TRBJ2-7; D is unclear. V was cut by 1 base and J by 5 bases, with 6 bases left in between. From germline, CDR1 is ENHRY and CDR2 SYGVKD. The CDR3 is made up of 12 amino acids. This chain's CDR3 is CAISEFVNEQYF. The CDR3 DNA follows: TGTGCCATCAGTGAGTTTGTCAACGAGCAGTACTTC.

The chain couples TRBV6-6 to TRBJ2-7; 11 positions agree with TRBD2. Losses at the gene ends were 2 bases for V and 4 bases for J; bases not matched to a gene: 4. The CDR3 runs to 15 residues. Germline V gives CDR1 MNHNY, CDR2 SVGAGI (reference sequence). This CDR3 reads CASSYTASGGYEQYF. In nucleotides, the CDR3 is TGTGCCAGCAGTTACACGGCTAGCGGGGGGTACGAGCAGTACTTC.

This chain uses TRBV5-4 with TRBJ2-3; 13 positions match TRBD2. Germline CDR1 and CDR2: SGHNT and YYREEE (reference sequence). This CDR3 is built from 16 residues. V trimming: 2 bases; J trimming: 5 bases; junction bases outside the gene matches: 5. CDR3: CASSLLAGGPKDTQYF. CDR3 sequence (DNA): TGTGCCAGCAGCTTACTAGCGGGGGGGCCCAAAGATACGCAGTATTTT. The full variable domain, rest sourced from reference TRBV5-4 and TRBJ2-3, is ETGVTQSPTHLIKTRGQQVTLRCSSQSGHNTVSWYQQALGQGPQFIFQYYREEENGRGNFPPRFSGLQFPNYSSELNVNALELDDSALYLCASSLLAGGPKDTQYFGPGTRLTVL.

J is TRBJ1-2 and V is TRBV18, with D perhaps TRBD1 (5 bases). The CDR3 runs 14 residues. The germline CDR1 and CDR2 sequences are KGHSH and LQKENI. Trimming shortened V by 2 bases and J by 6 bases, and 13 bases separated the two germline ends. Here the CDR3 DNA reads TGTGCCAGCTCACCATCAGGGAGGGATGATGGCTACACCTTC. It translates to CASSPSGRDDGYTF. Looking up the rest from reference TRBV18 and TRBJ1-2 gives the full variable domain: NAGVMQNPRHLVRRRGQEARLRCSPMKGHSHVYWYRQLPEEGLKFMVYLQKENIIDESGMPKERFSAEFPKEGPSILRIQQVVRGDSAAYFCASSPSGRDDGYTFGSGTRLTVV.

V and J are TRBV11-2 and TRBJ1-4; no firm D call. This CDR3 has 15 amino acids. Germline CDR1 is SGHAT and CDR2 is FQNNGV. Trimming shortened V by 6 bases and J by 3 bases, and 14 bases separated the two germline ends. The CDR3 region has the DNA TGTGCCAGCAGGAAAGACCCTGCGGCTAATGAAAAACTGTTTTTT. Residues: CASRKDPAANEKLFF.

J is TRBJ2-2 and V is TRBV7-2; the D is unclear. Trimming took 2 bases from V and 1 from J, leaving 5 bases between them. The CDR3 is made up of 14 amino acids. The germline V gene has CDR1 SGHTA and CDR2 FQGNSA. This CDR3 reads CASSLFRNTGELFF. CDR3 in DNA: TGTGCCAGCAGCTTATTTCGGAACACCGGGGAGCTGTTTTTT.

V and J are TRBV3-1 (or the pseudogene TRBV3-2) and TRBJ2-5, with D uncertain. Deletions cut 7 bases from V and 7 bases from J, with 13 bases between. Germline V gene lookup returns CDR1 LGHDT and CDR2 YNNKEL (reference sequence). The CDR3 consists of 12 residues. The CDR3 loop is CASTNGWATQYF. CDR3 nucleotides: TGTGCCAGCACCAACGGTTGGGCGACCCAGTACTTC.

The rearrangement uses TRBV2 and TRBJ1-2, with 9 bases aligning to TRBD1. The CDR3 consists of 14 residues. CDR1 and CDR2 (germline): SNHLY, FYNNEI. After removal of 6 bases from V and 4 bases from J, the junction contained 6 bases not matched to a gene. The CDR3 sequence: CASRAGTGPYGYTF. DNA of the CDR3: TGTGCCAGCAGAGCCGGGACAGGGCCCTATGGCTACACCTTC. The full variable domain, in which reference TRBV2 and TRBJ1-2 provide the parts outside the CDR3, is EPEVTQTPSHQVTQMGQEVILRCVPISNHLYFYWYRQILGQKVEFLVSFYNNEISEKSEIFDDQFSVERPDGSNFTLKIRSTKLEDSAMYFCASRAGTGPYGYTFGSGTRLTVV.

The V gene is TRBV5-1, the J gene TRBJ1-3, with TRBD1 matching over 9 bases. With V trimmed by 2 bases and J by 4 bases, 10 bases remained unmatched. The CDR3 has 17 amino acids. Germline V CDR1 and CDR2: SGHRS, YFSETQ. The CDR3 spells CASSFYIQGAAGNTIYF. For the CDR3, the DNA is TGCGCCAGCAGCTTTTACATACAGGGGGCTGCCGGAAACACCATATATTTT.

This clone has a single count. The rearrangement joins TRBV5-1 to TRBJ1-1; tentative D call: TRBD1 (6 bases). Per the germline V gene, CDR1 is SGHRS and CDR2 is YFSETQ. Trimming took 4 bases from V and 6 from J, leaving 19 bases between them. This CDR3 has 15 amino acids. The CDR3 DNA sequence: TGCGCCAGCAGCCCACGAGGGGGTAAAAATGCTGAAGCTTTCTTT. Protein: CASSPRGGKNAEAFF.

V usage is TRBV18 and J usage is TRBJ1-5; 7 bases align to TRBD1. The germline V gene has CDR1 KGHSH and CDR2 LQKENI. With V trimmed by 2 bases and J by 5 bases, 6 bases remained unmatched. The CDR3 has 15 residues. The CDR3 loop is CASSPFGDRDQPQHF. The CDR3 DNA is TGTGCCAGCTCACCATTTGGAGACAGGGATCAGCCCCAGCATTTT.

The chain carries TRBV18 and TRBJ1-1, with a tentative D call TRBD1 (6 bases). The ends were cut back, 5 bases at V and 11 bases at J, with 15 bases in the middle. Looked up from germline, CDR1 is KGHSH and CDR2 is LQKENI. This CDR3 has 12 residues. CDR3: CASSSTGPLAFF. Here the CDR3 DNA reads TGTGCCAGCTCATCGACAGGTCCGCTTGCTTTCTTT.

The rearrangement links TRBV3-1 (or the pseudogene TRBV3-2) to TRBJ1-6; no firm D call. CDR1 is LGHDT, CDR2 YNNKEL, per germline (reference sequence). Trimming cost V 4 bases and J 0 bases, with 7 bases left between them. The CDR3 loop spans 15 amino acids. In nucleotides, the CDR3 is TGTGCCAGCAGCCCCTCCAGCTCCTATAATTCACCCCTCCACTTT. Translating it yields CASSPSSSYNSPLHF.

The gene calls are TRBV19 and TRBJ1-1; 7 bases are a match to TRBD1. This CDR3 contains 13 residues. Per the germline V gene, CDR1 is LNHDA and CDR2 is SQIVND (reference sequence). V lost 7 bases to trimming and J lost 3 bases; unmatched junction nucleotides: 5. CDR3 region: CASNDRVDTEAFF. CDR3 coding DNA: TGTGCCAGTAACGACAGGGTAGACACTGAAGCTTTCTTT.

The J gene is TRBJ1-1, the V gene TRBV3-1 (or the pseudogene TRBV3-2), with D perhaps TRBD1 (6 bases). The CDR3 sequence is 14 residues long. The germline V and J ends were trimmed by 4 bases and 1 base, with 10 bases remaining between them. CDR1 is LGHDT, CDR2 YNNKEL, per germline (reference sequence). The CDR3 reads CASSLTGQNTEAFF. For the CDR3, the DNA is TGTGCCAGCAGCCTGACAGGCCAGAACACTGAAGCTTTCTTT.

V usage is TRBV30 and J usage is TRBJ2-3, with 14 positions matching TRBD2. The V gene end was trimmed by 1 base and the J gene end by 4 bases; junction bases not matched to a gene: 4. The CDR3 runs 16 residues. CDR1 GTSNPN and CDR2 SVGIG come from the germline V gene (reference sequence). The CDR3 loop reads CAWSGLAGGRADTQYF. In nucleotides, the CDR3 is TGTGCCTGGAGTGGACTAGCGGGGGGGCGGGCAGATACGCAGTATTTT.

The chain links TRBV11-2 to TRBJ1-5; 7 positions match TRBD1. This CDR3 has 16 amino acids. Looked up from germline, CDR1 is SGHAT and CDR2 is FQNNGV. V dropped 2 bases and J dropped 5; count of bases not matched to a gene: 9. As DNA, the CDR3 is TGTGCCAGCAGCTTAAGGGGAGGACAGGATGATCAGCCCCAGCATTTT. It yields the protein CASSLRGGQDDQPQHF.